A selection of T cell receptor beta chains follows, all from one sample in a study of T cells in Graves' hyperthyroidism and ophthalmopathy. TCRdb called the multiplex PCR reads again in MiXCR, with one record for every CDR3 protein. The data hold about 420,000 distinct CDR3 sequences, with approximately 15% observed a single time. The sample taken for sequencing was blood. The receptors stem from a woman aged 18 to 35 with Graves' hyperthyroidism. The CDR3 runs from the conserved cysteine through the conserved F or W. The order of the fields is clone size, J gene, D gene, V gene, CDR3 protein, CDR3 DNA. D genes are given only for firm matches. Clone size, where shown, is once, few, many, or a class for clones that have expanded.

many,TRBJ2-1,TRBD2,TRBV5-6,CASIPEGGEDYNEQFF,TGTGCCAGCATCCCGGAGGGAGGGGAGGACTACAATGAGCAGTTCTTC
many,TRBJ2-3,-,TRBV20-1,CSATGQLSMTGDTQYF,TGCAGTGCCACCGGGCAGCTCTCTATGACAGGAGATACGCAGTATTTT
few,TRBJ2-1,-,TRBV3-1,CASSQDRDIGQFF,TGTGCCAGCAGCCAAGATCGCGACATCGGGCAGTTCTTC
-,TRBJ1-4,-,TRBV7-2,CASSPDSLNEKLFF,TGTGCCAGCAGCCCAGACAGCCTCAATGAAAAACTGTTTTTT
many,TRBJ2-1,-,TRBV13,CASSLSDRRGYNEQFF,TGTGCCAGCAGCTTAAGTGACCGGAGAGGGTACAATGAGCAGTTCTTC
many,TRBJ2-7,-,TRBV2,CASSFAGTATYEQYF,TGTGCCAGCAGCTTTGCCGGGACCGCTACCTACGAGCAGTACTTC
few,TRBJ1-2,TRBD1,TRBV27,CASRGRAGGNYGYTF,TGTGCCAGCAGAGGTCGGGCAGGGGGGAACTATGGCTACACCTTC
-,TRBJ2-5,TRBD1,TRBV7-8,CASSLSRDRGRETQYF,TGTGCCAGCAGCTTGAGCCGGGACAGGGGGCGAGAGACCCAGTACTTC
many,TRBJ2-2,TRBD2,TRBV20-1,CSARDQGLADRAYGELFF,TGCAGTGCTAGAGACCAGGGACTAGCGGATAGGGCATACGGGGAGCTGTTTTTT
-,TRBJ2-7,TRBD1,TRBV15,CATSQGTGASYEQYF,TGTGCCACCAGCCAAGGGACAGGGGCTTCCTACGAGCAGTACTTC
many,TRBJ2-1,TRBD2,TRBV7-2,CASSTTSHEQFF,TGTGCCAGCAGCACGACTAGCCATGAGCAGTTCTTC
many,TRBJ2-1,-,TRBV2,CASSDYSGPPSSEQFF,TGTGCCAGCAGTGACTATTCAGGGCCGCCCTCCAGTGAGCAGTTCTTC
-,TRBJ2-7,-,TRBV30,CAWSVPRGSSYEQYF,TGTGCCTGGAGTGTACCGCGGGGTTCCTCCTACGAGCAGTACTTC
many,TRBJ1-4,-,TRBV20-1,CSARDLLTGRATNEKLFF,TGCAGTGCTAGAGATCTTCTCACAGGGAGAGCAACTAATGAAAAACTGTTTTTT
few,TRBJ2-5,-,TRBV11-1,CASSPSNLALGMETQYF,TGTGCCAGCAGCCCCTCCAACCTGGCTCTAGGGATGGAGACCCAGTACTTC
-,TRBJ1-4,-,TRBV6-1,CASGELEEKLFF,TGTGCCAGCGGGGAGTTGGAGGAAAAACTGTTTTTT
few,TRBJ1-1,-,TRBV27,CASSFLTRHTEAFF,TGTGCCAGCAGTTTTTTGACCAGGCACACTGAAGCTTTCTTT
-,TRBJ1-4,-,TRBV20-1,CSARGAANEKLFF,TGCAGTGCTAGGGGGGCGGCTAATGAAAAACTGTTTTTT
few,TRBJ1-1,-,TRBV2,CASTRAMNTEAFF,TGTGCCAGCACCCGAGCTATGAACACTGAAGCTTTCTTT
many,TRBJ1-1,-,TRBV6-2/TRBV6-3,CASSYGGAGLSFF,TGTGCCAGCAGTTACGGGGGAGCAGGGTTGTCTTTCTTT
many,TRBJ1-6,TRBD1,TRBV28,CASSLPGQGSILYNSPLHF,TGTGCCAGCAGTTTACCCGGACAGGGTTCAATCCTATATAATTCACCCCTCCACTTT
-,TRBJ1-1,-,TRBV18,CASSRRVMNTEAFF,TGTGCCAGCTCACGTCGCGTGATGAACACTGAAGCTTTCTTT
many,TRBJ2-2,-,TRBV11-2,CASRSGETGELFF,TGTGCCAGCAGAAGTGGCGAAACCGGGGAGCTGTTTTTT
-,TRBJ1-2,-,TRBV10-3,CAISSTGSITYGYTF,TGTGCCATCAGCTCGACAGGTTCCATCACCTATGGCTACACCTTC
few,TRBJ1-2,-,TRBV5-6,CASRAWEGLFYTF,TGTGCCAGCAGAGCTTGGGAAGGGTTGTTCTACACCTTC
-,TRBJ2-5,TRBD1,TRBV12-3/TRBV12-4,CASNWGTGIQTQYF,TGTGCCAGCAACTGGGGGACAGGGATTCAGACCCAGTACTTC
many,TRBJ1-6,-,TRBV12-3/TRBV12-4,CASAWAGHNSPLHF,TGTGCCAGCGCCTGGGCAGGGCATAATTCACCCCTCCACTTT
many,TRBJ2-5,TRBD2,TRBV28,CASSLGTSGTSVQETQYF,TGTGCCAGCAGTTTAGGTACTAGCGGGACTTCGGTCCAAGAGACCCAGTACTTC